This note documents a single T cell receptor (beta chain) sequence. Its antigen is not known. The data stem from a study of breast tumors, draining lymph nodes, adjacent tissues. Study-wide points: Tumor and nontumor repertoires were significantly more similar in luminal-like than in basal-like breast cancer.

Breast cancer patients provided tissue from their axillary draining lymph nodes. TCRdb re-derived calls from the multiplex PCR reads in MiXCR, one entry per CDR3 protein. Among 150,000 to 200,000 distinct CDR3 sequences listed, roughly a third were seen once. The CDR3 is 11 residues long. Germline V CDR1 and CDR2: SNHLY, FYNNEI. Trimming pared 2 bases from V and 8 bases from J, leaving 6 bases between. The sequencing sample was made of axillary lymph node tissue. The receptor's source is a female donor with breast cancer. Some clones in this sample may be carry-over from other donors' samples. V and J are TRBV2 and TRBJ1-1, with D hard to call. Written as DNA, the CDR3 is TGTGCCAGCAGTGAACATGCCGAAGCTTTCTTT. It translates to CASSEHAEAFF.